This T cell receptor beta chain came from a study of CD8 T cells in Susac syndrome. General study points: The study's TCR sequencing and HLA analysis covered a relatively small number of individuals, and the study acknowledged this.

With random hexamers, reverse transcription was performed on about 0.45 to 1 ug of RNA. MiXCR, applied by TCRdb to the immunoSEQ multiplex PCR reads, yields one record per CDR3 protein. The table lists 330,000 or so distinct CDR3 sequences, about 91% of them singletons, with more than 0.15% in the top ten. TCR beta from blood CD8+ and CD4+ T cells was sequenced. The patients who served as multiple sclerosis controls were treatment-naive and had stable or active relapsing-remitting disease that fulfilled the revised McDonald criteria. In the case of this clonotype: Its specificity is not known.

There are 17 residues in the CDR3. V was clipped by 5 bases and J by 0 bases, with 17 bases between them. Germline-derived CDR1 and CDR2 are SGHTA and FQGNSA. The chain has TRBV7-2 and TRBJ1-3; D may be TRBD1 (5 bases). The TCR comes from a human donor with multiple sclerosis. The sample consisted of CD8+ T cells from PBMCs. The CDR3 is CASSPGPAGGSGNTIYF. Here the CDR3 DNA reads TGTGCCAGCAGCCCTGGCCCCGCGGGGGGCTCTGGAAACACCATATATTTT. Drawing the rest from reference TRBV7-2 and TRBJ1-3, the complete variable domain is GAGVSQSPSNKVTEKGKDVELRCDPISGHTALYWYRQSLGQGLEFLIYFQGNSAPDKSGLPSDRFSAERTGGSVSTLTIQRTQQEDSAVYLCASSPGPAGGSGNTIYFGEGSWLTVV.